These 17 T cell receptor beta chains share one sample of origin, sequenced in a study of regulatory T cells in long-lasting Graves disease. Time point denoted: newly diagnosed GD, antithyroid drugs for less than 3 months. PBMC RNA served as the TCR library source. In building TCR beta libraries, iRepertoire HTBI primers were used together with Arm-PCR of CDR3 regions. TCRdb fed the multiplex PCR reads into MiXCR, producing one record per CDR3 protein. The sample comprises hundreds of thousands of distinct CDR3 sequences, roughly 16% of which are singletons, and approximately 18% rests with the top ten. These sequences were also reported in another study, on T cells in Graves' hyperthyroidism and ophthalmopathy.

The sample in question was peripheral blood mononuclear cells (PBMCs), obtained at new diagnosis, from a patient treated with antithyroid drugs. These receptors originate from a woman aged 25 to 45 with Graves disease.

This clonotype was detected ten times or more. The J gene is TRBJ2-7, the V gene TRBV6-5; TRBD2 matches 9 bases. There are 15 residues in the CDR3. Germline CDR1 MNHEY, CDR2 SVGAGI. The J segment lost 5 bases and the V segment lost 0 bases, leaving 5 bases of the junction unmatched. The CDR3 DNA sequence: TGTGCCAGCAGTTACTCTTTTAGCGGGAGCCACGAGCAGTACTTC. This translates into CASSYSFSGSHEQYF.

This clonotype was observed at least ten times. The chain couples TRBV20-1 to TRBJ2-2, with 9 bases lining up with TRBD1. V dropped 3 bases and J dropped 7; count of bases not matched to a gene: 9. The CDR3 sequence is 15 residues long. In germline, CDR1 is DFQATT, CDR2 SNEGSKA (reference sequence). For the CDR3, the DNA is TGCAGTGCTAGCCGGGACAGGGAGGGTTTCGGGGAGCTGTTTTTT. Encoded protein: CSASRDREGFGELFF.

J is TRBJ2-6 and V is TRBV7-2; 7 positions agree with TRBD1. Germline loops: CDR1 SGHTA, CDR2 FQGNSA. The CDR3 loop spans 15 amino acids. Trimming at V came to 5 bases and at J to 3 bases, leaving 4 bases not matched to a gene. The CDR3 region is CASSLDRVGANVLTF. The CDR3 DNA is TGTGCCAGCAGCCTAGACAGGGTTGGGGCCAACGTCCTGACTTTC.

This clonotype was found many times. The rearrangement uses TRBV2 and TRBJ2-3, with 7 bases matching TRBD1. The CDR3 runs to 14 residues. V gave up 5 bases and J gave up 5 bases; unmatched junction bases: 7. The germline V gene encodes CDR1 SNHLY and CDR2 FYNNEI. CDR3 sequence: CASSLTGVGDTQYF. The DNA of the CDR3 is TGTGCCAGCAGTCTTACAGGGGTGGGAGATACGCAGTATTTT.

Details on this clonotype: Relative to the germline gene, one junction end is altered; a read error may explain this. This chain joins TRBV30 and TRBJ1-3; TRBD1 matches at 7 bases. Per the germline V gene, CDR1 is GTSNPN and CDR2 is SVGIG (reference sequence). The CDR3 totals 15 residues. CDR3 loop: CAWATRVAGGNTIYF. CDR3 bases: TGTGCCTGGGCCACCCGCGTGGCAGGGGGAAATACCATATATTTT.

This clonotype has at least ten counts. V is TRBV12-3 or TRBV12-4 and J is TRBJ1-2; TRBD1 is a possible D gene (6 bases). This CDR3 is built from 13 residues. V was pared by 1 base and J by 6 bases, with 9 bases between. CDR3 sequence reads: CASSLGQVHGYTF. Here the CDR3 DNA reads TGTGCCAGCAGTTTAGGACAGGTCCATGGCTACACCTTC.

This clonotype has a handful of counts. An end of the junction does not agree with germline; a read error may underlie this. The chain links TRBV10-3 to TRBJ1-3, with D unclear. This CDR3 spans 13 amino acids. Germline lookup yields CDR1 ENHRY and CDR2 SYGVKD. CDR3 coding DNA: TGTGCCATCAGTGAGCTGGCTGGCCTGGCCCATTGCTTT. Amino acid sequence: CAISELAGLAHCF.

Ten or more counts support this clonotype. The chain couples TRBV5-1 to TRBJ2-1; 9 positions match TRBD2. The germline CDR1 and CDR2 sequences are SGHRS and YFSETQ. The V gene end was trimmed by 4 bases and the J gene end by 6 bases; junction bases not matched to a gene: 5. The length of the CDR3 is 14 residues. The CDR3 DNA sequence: TGCGCCAGCAGCCCGGGACTAGCCTCCAATGAGCAGTTCTTC. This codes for CASSPGLASNEQFF. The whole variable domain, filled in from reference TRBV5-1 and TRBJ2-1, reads KAGVTQTPRYLIKTRGQQVTLSCSPISGHRSVSWYQQTPGQGLQFLFEYFSETQRNKGNFPGRFSGRQFSNSRSEMNVSTLELGDSALYLCASSPGLASNEQFFGPGTRLTVL.

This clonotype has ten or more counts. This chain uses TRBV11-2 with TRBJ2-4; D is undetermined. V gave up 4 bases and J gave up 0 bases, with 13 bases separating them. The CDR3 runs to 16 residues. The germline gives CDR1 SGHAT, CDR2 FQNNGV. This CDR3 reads CASSSTDLLAKNIQYF. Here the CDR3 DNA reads TGTGCCAGCAGCTCAACGGACCTATTAGCCAAAAACATTCAGTACTTC. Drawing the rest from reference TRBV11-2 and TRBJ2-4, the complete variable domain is EAGVAQSPRYKIIEKRQSVAFWCNPISGHATLYWYQQILGQGPKLLIQFQNNGVVDDSQLPKDRFSAERLKGVDSTLKIQPAKLEDSAVYLCASSSTDLLAKNIQYFGAGTRLSVL.

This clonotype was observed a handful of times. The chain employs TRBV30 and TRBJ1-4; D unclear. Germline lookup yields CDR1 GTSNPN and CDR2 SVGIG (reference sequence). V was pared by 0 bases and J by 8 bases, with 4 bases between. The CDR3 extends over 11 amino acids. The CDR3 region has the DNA TGTGCCTGGAGTGTATGGGAAAAACTGTTTTTT. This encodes CAWSVWEKLFF.

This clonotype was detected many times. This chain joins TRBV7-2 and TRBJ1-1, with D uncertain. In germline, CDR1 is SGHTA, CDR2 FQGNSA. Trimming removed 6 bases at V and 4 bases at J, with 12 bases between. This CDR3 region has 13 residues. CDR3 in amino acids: CASSKIWSTEAFF. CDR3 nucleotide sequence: TGTGCCAGCAGTAAGATTTGGAGCACTGAAGCTTTCTTT.

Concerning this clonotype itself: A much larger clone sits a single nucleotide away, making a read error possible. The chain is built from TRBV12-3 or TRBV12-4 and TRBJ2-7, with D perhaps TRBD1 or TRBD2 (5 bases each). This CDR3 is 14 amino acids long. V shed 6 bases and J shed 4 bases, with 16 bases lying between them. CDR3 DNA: TGTGCCAGCAGCGGGGCAGGTATTCCGTACGAGCAGTACTTC. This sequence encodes CASSGAGIPYEQYF.

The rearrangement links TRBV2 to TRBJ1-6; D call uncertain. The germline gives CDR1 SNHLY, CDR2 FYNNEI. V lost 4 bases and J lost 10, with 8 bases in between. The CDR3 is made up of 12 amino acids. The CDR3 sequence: CASSVSPSPLHF. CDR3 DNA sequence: TGTGCCAGCAGTGTATCGCCCTCACCCCTCCACTTT.

The CDR3 reads CASTTGGAGVREQYF. Here the CDR3 DNA reads TGCGCCAGCACCACTGGGGGGGCAGGCGTCAGGGAGCAGTACTTC. This sequence joins TRBV5-1 and TRBJ2-7, with D perhaps matching TRBD2 (7 bases). V lost 6 bases and J 7 bases, leaving 23 bases between the germline ends. The CDR3 covers 15 residues. Germline-derived CDR1 and CDR2 are SGHRS and YFSETQ.

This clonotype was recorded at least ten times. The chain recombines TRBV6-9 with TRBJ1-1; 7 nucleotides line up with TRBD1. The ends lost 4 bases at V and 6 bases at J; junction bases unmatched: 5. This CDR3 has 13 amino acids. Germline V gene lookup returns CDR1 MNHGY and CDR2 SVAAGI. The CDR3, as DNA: TGTGCCAGCAGTTTGACAGGGTTGCCTGAAGCTTTCTTT. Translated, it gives CASSLTGLPEAFF.

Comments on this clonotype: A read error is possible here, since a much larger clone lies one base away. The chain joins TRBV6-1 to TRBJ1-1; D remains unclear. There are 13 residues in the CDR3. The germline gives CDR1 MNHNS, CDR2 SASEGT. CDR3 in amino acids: CASSRAVGTEASF. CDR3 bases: TGTGCCAGCAGTAGGGCGGTAGGCACTGAAGCTTCCTTT.

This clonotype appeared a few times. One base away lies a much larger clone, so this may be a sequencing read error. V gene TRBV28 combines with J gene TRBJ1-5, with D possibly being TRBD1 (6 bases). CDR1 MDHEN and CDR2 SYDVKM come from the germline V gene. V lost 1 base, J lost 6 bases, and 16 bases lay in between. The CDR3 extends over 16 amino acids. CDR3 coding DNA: TGTGCCAGCAGTTTATCGGGACGGGGGGCGGGTCAGCCCCAGCATTTT. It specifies CASSLSGRGAGQPQHF.